This is a list of T cell receptor beta chains from one sample in a study of metastatic and nonmetastatic thyroid tumors. TCRdb ran MiXCR on the PCR reads. The sample records about 40,000 clones, about 16% being singletons. Sequenced: blood. The receptors were sampled from a female donor with papillary thyroid cancer or a benign thyroid nodule (not recorded which). Some clones in this sample may be carry-over from other donors' samples. Each CDR3 is given with its conserved first and last residue. Fields, in order: V gene, D gene, clone size, J gene, CDR3 protein, CDR3 DNA. The D gene is left open where the match is weak. For some rows the clone size is stated as once, few or many, or as a class when expanded; others skip it.

TRBV4-2	NA	many	TRBJ1-1	CASSQDTEAFF	TGTGCCAGCAGCCAAGACACCGAAGCTTTCTTT
TRBV19	NA	many	TRBJ2-5	CASSVEGGGETQYF	TGTGCCAGTAGTGTGGAGGGCGGCGGGGAGACCCAGTACTTC
TRBV20-1	NA	many	TRBJ1-6	CSARGPHRNNSPLHF	TGCAGTGCTAGGGGCCCGCATAGGAACAATTCACCCCTCCACTTT
TRBV18	TRBD1	many	TRBJ1-1	CASSPASGQGKKAFF	TGTGCCAGCTCACCTGCCTCTGGACAGGGGAAGAAAGCTTTCTTT
TRBV18	NA	NA	TRBJ1-1	CASSPPRFGVSNTEAFF	TGTGCCAGCTCACCTCCCCGTTTCGGGGTATCGAACACCGAAGCTTTCTTT
TRBV28	TRBD1	many	TRBJ2-1	CASSSFGTGYNEQFF	TGTGCCAGCAGTTCGTTCGGGACAGGATACAATGAGCAGTTCTTC
TRBV6-1	NA	many	TRBJ2-1	CASRVGSNNEQFF	TGTGCCAGCAGAGTGGGGTCAAACAATGAGCAGTTCTTC
TRBV5-1	TRBD1	NA	TRBJ1-1	CASSFGTGGRSEAFF	TGCGCCAGCAGCTTTGGGACAGGGGGCAGGTCTGAAGCTTTCTTT
TRBV12-3/TRBV12-4	NA	many	TRBJ1-2	CASTEGGTNYGYTF	TGTGCCAGCACCGAGGGGGGGACTAACTATGGCTACACCTTC
TRBV6-1	TRBD2	NA	TRBJ2-3	CASDGGAGLDTQYF	TGTGCCTCGGACGGGGGGGCCGGGTTAGATACGCAGTATTTT
TRBV27	NA	NA	TRBJ2-6	CASRLTGANVLTF	TGTGCCAGCAGGCTTACTGGGGCCAACGTCCTGACTTTC
TRBV29-1	TRBD1	many	TRBJ1-1	CSVMWDRLLGTEAFF	TGCAGCGTTATGTGGGACAGACTTTTGGGTACTGAAGCTTTCTTT
TRBV27	NA	many	TRBJ2-1	CASSGVYNEQFF	TGTGCCAGCAGTGGGGTCTACAATGAGCAGTTCTTC
TRBV28	NA	NA	TRBJ2-7	CASSLGRGFGYEQYF	TGTGCCAGCAGTTTGGGGCGGGGTTTCGGCTACGAGCAGTACTTC
TRBV30	NA	NA	TRBJ2-5	CAWRRGGRKTKYF	TGTGCCTGGAGAAGAGGAGGGCGGAAGACAAAGTACTTC
TRBV4-2	NA	NA	TRBJ2-7	CANSQVSYEHYF	TGTGCCAACAGCCAGGTATCTTACGAGCATTACTTC
TRBV19	NA	many	TRBJ1-5	CASRINLGTGQPQHF	TGTGCCAGTCGCATAAACCTAGGGACGGGTCAGCCCCAGCATTTT
TRBV6-6	NA	many	TRBJ2-1	CASSYTATDEQFF	TGTGCCAGCAGTTACACAGCGACTGATGAGCAGTTCTTC
TRBV28	TRBD2	many	TRBJ2-7	CASSSLASGNEQYF	TGTGCCAGCAGTTCCCTGGCTAGCGGGAACGAGCAGTACTTC
TRBV30	NA	many	TRBJ2-7	CAWSVGGSVDYEQYF	TGTGCCTGGAGTGTAGGCGGTTCCGTTGACTACGAGCAGTACTTC
TRBV5-4	NA	many	TRBJ1-2	CASSQRQRNYGYTF	TGTGCCAGCAGCCAAAGACAGCGTAACTATGGCTACACCTTC
TRBV12-3/TRBV12-4	NA	many	TRBJ1-4	CASRINPGEKLFF	TGTGCCAGCAGGATCAACCCGGGGGAAAAACTGTTTTTT
TRBV5-5	NA	many	TRBJ1-1	CASSFVPMNTEAFF	TGTGCCAGCAGCTTCGTGCCCATGAACACTGAAGCTTTCTTT
TRBV28	TRBD2	NA	TRBJ2-5	CASSLLKRGGTQYF	TGTGCCAGCAGCCTTTTGAAGCGGGGGGGCACCCAGTACTTC
TRBV4-1	TRBD2	many	TRBJ2-1	CASSPRAGGNEQFF	TGCGCCAGCAGCCCAAGGGCGGGGGGCAATGAGCAGTTCTTC
TRBV5-4	TRBD2	many	TRBJ2-5	CASSLPRAGEETQYF	TGTGCCAGCAGCCTACCCAGGGCGGGAGAAGAGACCCAGTACTTC
TRBV11-2	TRBD2	NA	TRBJ2-7	CASSLVGLAVSYEQYF	TGTGCCAGCAGCTTAGTCGGACTAGCGGTCTCCTACGAGCAGTACTTC
TRBV10-3	NA	many	TRBJ2-2	CAIGTASSNTGELFF	TGTGCCATAGGGACCGCATCCTCGAACACCGGGGAGCTGTTTTTT
TRBV11-3	NA	many	TRBJ2-1	CASSPDGFYNEQFF	TGTGCCAGCAGCCCGGACGGATTTTACAATGAGCAGTTCTTC
TRBV6-1	NA	NA	TRBJ1-2	CASSEGSGFEGNYGYTF	TGTGCCAGCAGTGAAGGGTCCGGGTTCGAGGGCAACTATGGCTACACCTTC
TRBV6-6	NA	NA	TRBJ1-6	CASSSSTGGNSPLHF	TGTGCCAGCAGTTCCTCGACAGGCGGAAATTCACCCCTCCACTTT
TRBV5-6	NA	many	TRBJ1-1	CASSLGRVQVPPEAFF	TGTGCCAGCAGCTTGGGCAGGGTTCAAGTCCCTCCTGAAGCTTTCTTT
TRBV5-1	TRBD2	many	TRBJ2-3	CASSRTSGSGDTQYF	TGCGCCAGCAGCCGTACTAGCGGGAGTGGGGATACGCAGTATTTT
TRBV19	TRBD1	many	TRBJ1-6	CASSTWTGDSSPLHF	TGTGCCAGTAGTACCTGGACAGGGGATAGTTCACCCCTCCACTTT
TRBV30	TRBD1	medium-sized	TRBJ2-2	CALYRGLTGELFF	TGTGCCTTATACAGGGGGCTGACCGGGGAGCTGTTTTTT
TRBV4-1	TRBD2	once	TRBJ2-7	CASSQDLGTSGYEQYF	TGCGCCAGCAGCCAAGACTTGGGGACTAGCGGCTACGAGCAGTACTTC
TRBV6-1	NA	medium-sized	TRBJ1-6	CASRGYGNGNSPLHF	TGTGCCAGCAGGGGGTATGGGAACGGTAATTCACCCCTCCACTTT
TRBV6-1	TRBD1	few	TRBJ2-1	CASSSPQGANEQFF	TGTGCCAGCAGTTCGCCACAGGGGGCCAATGAGCAGTTCTTC
TRBV6-1	NA	many	TRBJ2-7	CASRGTRGALEQYF	TGTGCCAGCAGGGGGACCCGGGGGGCCTTGGAGCAGTACTTC
TRBV6-5	TRBD2	few	TRBJ2-3	CASGYLSGRADTQYF	TGTGCCAGCGGCTACCTTAGCGGGAGGGCAGATACGCAGTATTTT
TRBV5-4	TRBD1	few	TRBJ1-1	CASRGQGNTEAFF	TGTGCCAGCAGGGGACAGGGGAACACTGAAGCTTTCTTT
TRBV27	NA	many	TRBJ1-2	CASSSSDSYYGYTF	TGTGCCAGCAGTTCCTCGGACAGTTACTATGGCTACACCTTC
TRBV9	TRBD1	many	TRBJ2-7	CASSPGQGISYEQYF	TGTGCCAGCAGCCCTGGACAGGGGATCTCCTACGAGCAGTACTTC
TRBV20-1	NA	many	TRBJ1-5	CSARVKGSWQPQHF	TGCAGTGCTAGAGTGAAGGGCTCGTGGCAGCCCCAGCATTTT
TRBV30	NA	many	TRBJ1-1	CASARGPRTEAFF	TGTGCCTCGGCTCGAGGACCCAGGACTGAAGCTTTCTTT
TRBV6-5	NA	NA	TRBJ2-1	CASSYQGAYNEQFF	TGTGCCAGCAGTTACCAGGGCGCCTACAATGAGCAGTTCTTC
TRBV6-1	NA	many	TRBJ1-1	CASIPETVNTEAFF	TGTGCCAGCATCCCCGAGACAGTAAACACTGAAGCTTTCTTT
TRBV11-1	TRBD1	NA	TRBJ2-1	CASSSTGTVNNEQFF	TGTGCCAGCAGCTCGACCGGGACAGTGAACAATGAGCAGTTCTTC
TRBV20-1	TRBD2	many	TRBJ2-3	CSAPRTSGRTDTQYF	TGCAGTGCACCCCGGACTAGCGGGAGGACAGATACGCAGTATTTT
TRBV28	TRBD1	few	TRBJ1-3	CASWGQGVTGNTIYF	TGTGCCAGCTGGGGACAGGGGGTCACTGGAAACACCATATATTTT
TRBV7-8	NA	many	TRBJ2-1	CASSLVGSSYNEQFF	TGTGCCAGCAGCTTAGTTGGGAGCTCCTACAATGAGCAGTTCTTC
TRBV3-1	NA	many	TRBJ1-1	CASSQGPTEAFF	TGTGCCAGCAGCCAAGGACCCACTGAAGCTTTCTTT
TRBV4-3	TRBD2	many	TRBJ2-3	CASSQEEGLAGGPQDTQYF	TGCGCCAGCAGCCAAGAAGAGGGACTAGCGGGGGGGCCGCAAGATACGCAGTATTTT
TRBV6-1	NA	many	TRBJ1-1	CASSSQGGVSSTEAFF	TGTGCCAGCAGTTCGCAGGGAGGGGTTTCCAGCACTGAAGCTTTCTTT